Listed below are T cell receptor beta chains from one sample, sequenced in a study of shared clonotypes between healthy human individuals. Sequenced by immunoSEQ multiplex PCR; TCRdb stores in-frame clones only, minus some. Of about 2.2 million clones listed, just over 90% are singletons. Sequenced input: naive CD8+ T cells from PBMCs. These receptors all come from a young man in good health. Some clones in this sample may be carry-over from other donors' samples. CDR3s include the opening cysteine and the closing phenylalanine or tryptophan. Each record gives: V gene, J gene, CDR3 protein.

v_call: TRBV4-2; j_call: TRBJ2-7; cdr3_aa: CASSLLAGGNSYEQYF
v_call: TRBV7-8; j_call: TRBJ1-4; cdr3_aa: CASTLGAGPNEKLFF
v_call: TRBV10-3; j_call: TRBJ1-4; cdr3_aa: CAISDLEGENEKLFF
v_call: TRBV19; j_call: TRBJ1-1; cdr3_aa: CASIDRMNTEAFF
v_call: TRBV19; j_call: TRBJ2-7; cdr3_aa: CASGWDSSYEQYF
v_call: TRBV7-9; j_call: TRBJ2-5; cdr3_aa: CASSLGQTGALETQYF
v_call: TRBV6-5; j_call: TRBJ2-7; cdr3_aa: CASHTLGDGYEQYF
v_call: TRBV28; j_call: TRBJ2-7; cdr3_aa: CASSLGDYEQYF
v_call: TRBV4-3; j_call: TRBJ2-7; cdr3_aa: CASSQDSSGTIPYEQYF
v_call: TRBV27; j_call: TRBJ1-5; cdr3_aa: CASRPHRGGNQPQHF
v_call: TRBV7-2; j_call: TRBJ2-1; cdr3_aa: CASSSSHRDRLGSNEQFF
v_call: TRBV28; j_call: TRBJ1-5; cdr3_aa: CATRGQKLNNQPQHF
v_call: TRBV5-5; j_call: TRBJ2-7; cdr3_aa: CASSWGSWAYEQYF
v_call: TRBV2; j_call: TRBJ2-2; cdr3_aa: CASSEGLAENTGELFF